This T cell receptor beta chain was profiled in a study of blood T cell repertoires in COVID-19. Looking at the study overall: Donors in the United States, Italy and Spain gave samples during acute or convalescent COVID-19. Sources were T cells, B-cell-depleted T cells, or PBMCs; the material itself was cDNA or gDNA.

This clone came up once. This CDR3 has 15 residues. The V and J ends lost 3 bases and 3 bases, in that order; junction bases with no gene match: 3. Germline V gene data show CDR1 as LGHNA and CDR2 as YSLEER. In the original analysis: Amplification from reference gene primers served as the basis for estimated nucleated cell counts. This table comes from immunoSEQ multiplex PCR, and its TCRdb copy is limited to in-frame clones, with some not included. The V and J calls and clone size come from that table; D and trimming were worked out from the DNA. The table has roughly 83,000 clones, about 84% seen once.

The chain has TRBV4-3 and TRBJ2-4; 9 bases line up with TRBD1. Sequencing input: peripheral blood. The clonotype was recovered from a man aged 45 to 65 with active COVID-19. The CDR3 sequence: CASSQAGQGKNIQYF. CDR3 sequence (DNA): TGCGCCAGCAGCCAGGCGGGACAGGGCAAAAACATTCAGTACTTC.